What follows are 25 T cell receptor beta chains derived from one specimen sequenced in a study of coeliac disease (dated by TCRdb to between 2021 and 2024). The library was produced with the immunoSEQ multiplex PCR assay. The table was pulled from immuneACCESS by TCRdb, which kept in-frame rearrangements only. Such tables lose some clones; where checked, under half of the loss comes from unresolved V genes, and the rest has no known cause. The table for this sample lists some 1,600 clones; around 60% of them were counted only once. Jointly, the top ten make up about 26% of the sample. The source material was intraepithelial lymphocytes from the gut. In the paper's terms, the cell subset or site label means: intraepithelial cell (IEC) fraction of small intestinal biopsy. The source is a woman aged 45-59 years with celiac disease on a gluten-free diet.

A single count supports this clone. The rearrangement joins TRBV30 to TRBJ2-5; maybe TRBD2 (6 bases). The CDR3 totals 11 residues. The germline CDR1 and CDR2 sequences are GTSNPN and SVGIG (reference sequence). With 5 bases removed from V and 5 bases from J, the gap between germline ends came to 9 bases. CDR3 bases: TGTGCCTGGGGGGGAGGTGAGACCCAGTACTTC. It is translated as CAWGGGETQYF.

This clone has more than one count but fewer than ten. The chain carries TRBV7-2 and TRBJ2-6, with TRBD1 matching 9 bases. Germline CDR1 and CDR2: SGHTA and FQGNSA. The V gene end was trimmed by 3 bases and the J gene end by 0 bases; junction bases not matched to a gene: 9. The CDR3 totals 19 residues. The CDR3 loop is CASSFLRDRVFSGANVLTF. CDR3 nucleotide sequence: TGTGCCAGCAGCTTCCTCCGGGACAGGGTCTTCTCTGGGGCCAACGTCCTGACTTTC.

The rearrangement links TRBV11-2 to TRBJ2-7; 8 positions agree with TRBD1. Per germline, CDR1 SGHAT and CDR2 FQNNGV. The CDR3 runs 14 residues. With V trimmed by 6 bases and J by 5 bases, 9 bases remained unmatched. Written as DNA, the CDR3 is TGTGCCAGCAGGGGGACAGGAGCGCCGAACGAGCAGTACTTC. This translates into CASRGTGAPNEQYF.

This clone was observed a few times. The CDR3 nucleotides read TGTGCCAGCAGTGAAGGGACAGGGGTCACTGAAGCTTTCTTT. Translation: CASSEGTGVTEAFF. The chain uses TRBV6-1 and TRBJ1-1; 9 positions match TRBD1. Germline V CDR1 and CDR2: MNHNS, SASEGT. The CDR3 has 14 residues. J lost 4 bases, V lost 1 base, and 1 base had no gene match.

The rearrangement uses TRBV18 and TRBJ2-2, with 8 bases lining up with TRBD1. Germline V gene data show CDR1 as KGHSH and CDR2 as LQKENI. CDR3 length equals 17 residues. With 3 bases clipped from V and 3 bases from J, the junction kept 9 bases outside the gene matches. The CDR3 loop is CASSPGVDRGHTGELFF. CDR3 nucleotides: TGTGCCAGCTCACCCGGAGTAGACAGGGGACACACCGGGGAGCTGTTTTTT. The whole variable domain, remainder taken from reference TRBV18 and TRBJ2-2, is NAGVMQNPRHLVRRRGQEARLRCSPMKGHSHVYWYRQLPEEGLKFMVYLQKENIIDESGMPKERFSAEFPKEGPSILRIQQVVRGDSAAYFCASSPGVDRGHTGELFFGEGSRLTVL.

The CDR3 protein is CASSYGGTNYGYTF. As DNA, the CDR3 is TGTGCCAGCAGTTATGGAGGAACTAACTATGGCTACACCTTC. The rearrangement links TRBV2 to TRBJ1-2; no definite D call. Germline V gene sequence: CDR1 SNHLY, CDR2 FYNNEI. This CDR3 comprises 14 residues. Trimming cost V 5 bases and J 0 bases, with 10 bases left between them.

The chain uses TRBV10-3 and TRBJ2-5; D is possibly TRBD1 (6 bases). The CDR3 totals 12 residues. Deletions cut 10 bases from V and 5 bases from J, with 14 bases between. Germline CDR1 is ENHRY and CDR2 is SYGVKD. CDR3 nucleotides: TGTGCCACCGAGGACAGTTTGGAGACCCAGTACTTC. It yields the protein CATEDSLETQYF.

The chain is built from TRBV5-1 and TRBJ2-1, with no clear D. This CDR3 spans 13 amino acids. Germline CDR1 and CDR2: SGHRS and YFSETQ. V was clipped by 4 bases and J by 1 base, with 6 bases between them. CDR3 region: CASSEVSYNEQFF. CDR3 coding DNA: TGCGCCAGCAGCGAGGTGTCCTACAATGAGCAGTTCTTC.

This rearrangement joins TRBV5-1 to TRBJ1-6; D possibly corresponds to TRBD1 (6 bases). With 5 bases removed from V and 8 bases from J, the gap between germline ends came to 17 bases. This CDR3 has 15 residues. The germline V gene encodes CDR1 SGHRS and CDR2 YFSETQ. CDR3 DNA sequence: TGCGCCAGCAGGCAAACAGGGTCGGAGGATTCACCCCTCCACTTT. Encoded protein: CASRQTGSEDSPLHF.

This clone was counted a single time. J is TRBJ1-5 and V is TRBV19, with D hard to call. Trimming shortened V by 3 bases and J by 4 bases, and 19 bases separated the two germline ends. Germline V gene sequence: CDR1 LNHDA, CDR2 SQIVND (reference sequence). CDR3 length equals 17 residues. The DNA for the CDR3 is TGTGCCAGTAGTATGCCCTCGGACCGGGGATGGAATCAGCCCCAGCATTTT. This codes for CASSMPSDRGWNQPQHF.

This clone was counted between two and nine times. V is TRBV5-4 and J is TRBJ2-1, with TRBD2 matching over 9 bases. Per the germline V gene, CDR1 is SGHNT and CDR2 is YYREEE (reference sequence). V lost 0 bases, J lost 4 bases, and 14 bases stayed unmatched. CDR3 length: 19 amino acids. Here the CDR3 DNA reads TGTGCCAGCAGCTTGGAACCATCGTATATAGCGGGGGCATACAATGAGCAGTTCTTC. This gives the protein CASSLEPSYIAGAYNEQFF.

The CDR3 region is CASSLSGGRFNSPLHF. Here the CDR3 DNA reads TGCGCCAGCAGCTTGAGCGGCGGACGTTTTAATTCACCCCTCCACTTT. The V gene is TRBV5-1, the J gene TRBJ1-6; no reliable D call. There are 16 residues in the CDR3. V lost 1 base and J lost 6, with 14 bases in between. Germline lookup yields CDR1 SGHRS and CDR2 YFSETQ.

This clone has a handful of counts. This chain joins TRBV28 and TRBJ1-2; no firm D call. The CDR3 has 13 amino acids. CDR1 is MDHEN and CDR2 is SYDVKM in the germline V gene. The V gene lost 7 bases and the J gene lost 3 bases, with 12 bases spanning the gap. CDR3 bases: TGTGCCAGCACCTCCCGAGACTACTATGGCTACACCTTC. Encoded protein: CASTSRDYYGYTF.

The chain's CDR3 is CASSPQGANFYTF. The CDR3, as DNA: TGCGCCAGCAGCCCTCAGGGGGCAAATTTCTACACCTTC. This chain joins TRBV5-1 and TRBJ1-2; 8 nucleotides align to TRBD1. Germline CDR1 is SGHRS and CDR2 is YFSETQ. This CDR3 is built from 13 residues. The junction had 9 bases not matched to a gene; V was cut back by 4 bases and J by 10 bases.

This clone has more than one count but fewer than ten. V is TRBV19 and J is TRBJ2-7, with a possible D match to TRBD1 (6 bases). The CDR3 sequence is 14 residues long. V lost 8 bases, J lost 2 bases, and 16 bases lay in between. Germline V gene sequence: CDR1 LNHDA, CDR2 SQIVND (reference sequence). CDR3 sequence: CASSEDRIAYEQYF. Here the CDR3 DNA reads TGTGCCAGTTCCGAGGACAGAATTGCCTACGAGCAGTACTTC.

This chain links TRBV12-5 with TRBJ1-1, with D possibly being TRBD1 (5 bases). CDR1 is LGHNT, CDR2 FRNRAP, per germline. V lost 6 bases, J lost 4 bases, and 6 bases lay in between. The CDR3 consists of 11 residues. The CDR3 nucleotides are TGTGCTAGTGGAAGGGGCACTGAAGCTTTCTTT. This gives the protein CASGRGTEAFF.

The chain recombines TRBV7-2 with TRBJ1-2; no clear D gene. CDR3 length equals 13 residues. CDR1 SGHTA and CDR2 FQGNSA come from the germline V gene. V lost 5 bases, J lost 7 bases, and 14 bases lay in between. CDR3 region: CASSQFLSGGYTF. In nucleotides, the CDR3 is TGTGCCAGCAGCCAATTCCTGTCCGGTGGCTACACCTTC.

This CDR3 reads CASRWTRNNEQFF. The DNA for the CDR3 is TGTGCCAGCAGGTGGACTAGAAACAATGAGCAGTTCTTC. This chain connects TRBV28 to TRBJ2-1; 7 bases fit TRBD2. The trim removed 6 bases at V and 5 bases at J, leaving 4 bases unmatched. CDR3 length equals 13 residues. Looked up from germline, CDR1 is MDHEN and CDR2 is SYDVKM.

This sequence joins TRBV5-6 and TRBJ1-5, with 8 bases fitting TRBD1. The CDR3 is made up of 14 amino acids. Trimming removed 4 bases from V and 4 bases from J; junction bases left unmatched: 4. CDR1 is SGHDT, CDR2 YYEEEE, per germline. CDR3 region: CASSSTGGNQPQHF. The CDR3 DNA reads TGTGCCAGCAGCAGTACAGGGGGGAATCAGCCCCAGCATTTT.

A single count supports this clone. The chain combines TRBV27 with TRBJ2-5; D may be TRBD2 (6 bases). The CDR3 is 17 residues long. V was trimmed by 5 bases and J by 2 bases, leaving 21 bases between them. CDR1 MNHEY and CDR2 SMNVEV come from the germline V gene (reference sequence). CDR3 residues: CASSLRAGSLLQETQYF. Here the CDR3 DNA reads TGTGCCAGCAGTCTCAGGGCGGGATCCCTACTACAAGAGACCCAGTACTTC.

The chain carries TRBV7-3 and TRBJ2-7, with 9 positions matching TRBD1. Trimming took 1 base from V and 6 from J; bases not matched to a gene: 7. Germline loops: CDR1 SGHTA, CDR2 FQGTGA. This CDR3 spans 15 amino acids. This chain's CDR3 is CASSLIGTGSGEQYF. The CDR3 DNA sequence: TGTGCCAGCAGCTTAATAGGGACAGGGTCTGGCGAGCAGTACTTC. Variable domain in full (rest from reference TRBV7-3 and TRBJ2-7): GAGVSQTPSNKVTEKGKYVELRCDPISGHTALYWYRQSLGQGPEFLIYFQGTGAADDSGLPNDRFFAVRPEGSVSTLKIQRTERGDSAVYLCASSLIGTGSGEQYFGPGTRLTVT.

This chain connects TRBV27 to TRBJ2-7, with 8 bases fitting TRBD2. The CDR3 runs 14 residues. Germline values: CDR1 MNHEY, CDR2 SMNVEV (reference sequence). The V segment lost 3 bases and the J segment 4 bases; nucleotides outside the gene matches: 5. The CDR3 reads CASSLAGGLYEQYF. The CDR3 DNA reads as TGTGCCAGCAGTTTGGCGGGGGGCCTATACGAGCAGTACTTC.

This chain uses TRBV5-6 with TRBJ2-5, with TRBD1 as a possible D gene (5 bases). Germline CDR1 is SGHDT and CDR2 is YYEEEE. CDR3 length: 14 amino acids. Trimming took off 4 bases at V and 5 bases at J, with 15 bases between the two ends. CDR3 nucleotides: TGTGCCAGCAGCACCACCGACAGTTTGGAGACCCAGTACTTC. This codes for CASSTTDSLETQYF.

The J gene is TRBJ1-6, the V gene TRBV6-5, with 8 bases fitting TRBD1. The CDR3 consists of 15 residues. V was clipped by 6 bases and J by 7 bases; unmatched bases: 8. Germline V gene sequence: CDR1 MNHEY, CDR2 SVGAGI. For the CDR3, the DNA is TGTGCCAGCAGACCCCCCGCAGGGGGCAATTCACCCCTCCACTTT. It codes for CASRPPAGGNSPLHF.

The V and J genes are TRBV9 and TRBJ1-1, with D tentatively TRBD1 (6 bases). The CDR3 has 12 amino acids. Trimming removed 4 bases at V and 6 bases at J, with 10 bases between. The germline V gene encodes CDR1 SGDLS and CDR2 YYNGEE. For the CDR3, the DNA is TGTGCCAGCAGCTCCCGGACAGCTGAAGCTTTCTTT. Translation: CASSSRTAEAFF.